These T cell receptor beta chains were read from a single sample in a study of control samples from healthy donors and cancer patients. Profiled with immunoSEQ multiplex PCR; TCRdb holds only in-frame clones, not every one. This sample has 80,000 to 100,000 clones, with roughly 92% found just once. The source material was blood. Receptors originate from a human donor in good health. The donor label of this sample is uncertain. Both conserved end residues are part of each CDR3. Each record gives: V gene, J gene, clone size, CDR3 protein. Where a row states a size, it is once, few, many or the class of an expanded clone; other rows omit it.

V gene: TRBV5-6
J gene: TRBJ2-2
clone size: -
CDR3 protein: CASSLGRGLDTGELFF

V gene: TRBV10-1
J gene: TRBJ2-5
clone size: -
CDR3 protein: CASSRGLQETQYF

V gene: TRBV7-6
J gene: TRBJ1-5
clone size: -
CDR3 protein: CASSLSQGGNQPQHF

V gene: TRBV7-2
J gene: TRBJ1-1
clone size: -
CDR3 protein: CASSLQPQVRTEAFF

V gene: TRBV11-2
J gene: TRBJ1-5
clone size: -
CDR3 protein: CASSFTGQALGNQPQHF

V gene: TRBV9
J gene: TRBJ1-4
clone size: -
CDR3 protein: CASSARSGTGVEKLFF

V gene: TRBV11-2
J gene: TRBJ2-5
clone size: -
CDR3 protein: CASSLDSETQYF

V gene: TRBV2
J gene: TRBJ2-1
clone size: -
CDR3 protein: CASDGTGAEVHEQFF

V gene: TRBV5-1
J gene: TRBJ1-3
clone size: -
CDR3 protein: CASSLAVAGSGNTIYF

V gene: TRBV19
J gene: TRBJ1-4
clone size: few
CDR3 protein: CASSIDRDEKLFF

V gene: TRBV24-1
J gene: TRBJ1-6
clone size: -
CDR3 protein: CAGTESYNSPLHF

V gene: TRBV13
J gene: TRBJ1-2
clone size: -
CDR3 protein: CASSVGQGGSQGYTF

V gene: TRBV3-1/TRBV3-2
J gene: TRBJ1-6
clone size: -
CDR3 protein: CASSQAGSPLHF

V gene: TRBV5-1
J gene: TRBJ1-1
clone size: -
CDR3 protein: CASSSQGMNTEAFF

V gene: TRBV9
J gene: TRBJ1-4
clone size: -
CDR3 protein: CASSVQGANEKLFF

V gene: TRBV2
J gene: TRBJ2-2
clone size: once
CDR3 protein: CASSEVAVRGVGELFF

V gene: TRBV12-5
J gene: TRBJ1-2
clone size: -
CDR3 protein: CASGLVTTGGYTF

V gene: TRBV7-9
J gene: TRBJ2-5
clone size: -
CDR3 protein: CASSRTYPTNQETQYF

V gene: TRBV30
J gene: TRBJ2-3
clone size: -
CDR3 protein: CAWSGLGYTDTQYF

V gene: TRBV18
J gene: TRBJ2-5
clone size: -
CDR3 protein: CASSLGRETQYF

V gene: TRBV10-3
J gene: TRBJ1-1
clone size: -
CDR3 protein: CAISEERTGNTEAFF

V gene: TRBV10-1
J gene: TRBJ2-1
clone size: -
CDR3 protein: CASSDGQRGNNEQFF

V gene: TRBV19
J gene: TRBJ1-1
clone size: -
CDR3 protein: CASRAVGNTEAFF

V gene: TRBV11-2
J gene: TRBJ2-5
clone size: once
CDR3 protein: CASSDPRGGRWETQYF

V gene: TRBV12-3/TRBV12-4
J gene: TRBJ2-5
clone size: -
CDR3 protein: CASTPGRRETQYF

V gene: TRBV19
J gene: TRBJ2-7
clone size: -
CDR3 protein: CASSIADSTYEQYF

V gene: TRBV9
J gene: TRBJ2-7
clone size: -
CDR3 protein: CASSPQGQGSYEQYF

V gene: TRBV24-1
J gene: TRBJ1-1
clone size: -
CDR3 protein: CATSDWLNTEAFF

V gene: TRBV21-1
J gene: TRBJ2-3
clone size: -
CDR3 protein: CASRAKSWGGTSGGFYTDTQYF

V gene: TRBV30
J gene: TRBJ1-6
clone size: -
CDR3 protein: CAWSGITGIGYDSPLHF

V gene: TRBV19
J gene: TRBJ1-1
clone size: -
CDR3 protein: CASSNLRMNTEAFF

V gene: TRBV28
J gene: TRBJ2-6
clone size: -
CDR3 protein: CASTARTGDTGANVLTF

V gene: TRBV7-9
J gene: TRBJ2-3
clone size: -
CDR3 protein: CASSRPGSSTDTQYF

V gene: TRBV6-5
J gene: TRBJ2-2
clone size: few
CDR3 protein: CAQGIGGDTGELFF

V gene: TRBV9
J gene: TRBJ2-6
clone size: -
CDR3 protein: CASSEDRAPSGANVLTF

V gene: TRBV2
J gene: TRBJ2-3
clone size: -
CDR3 protein: CASSDSGGSDTQYF

V gene: TRBV9
J gene: TRBJ1-5
clone size: -
CDR3 protein: CASSRDSGSSNQPQHF

V gene: TRBV11-3
J gene: TRBJ2-1
clone size: -
CDR3 protein: CASSLGGEQFF

V gene: TRBV7-2
J gene: TRBJ1-2
clone size: -
CDR3 protein: CASSPYTGGYTF

V gene: TRBV5-6
J gene: TRBJ2-6
clone size: -
CDR3 protein: CARSLGGLAGTAGANVLTF